Described below is a single TCR beta chain sequence and its context. Its antigen specificity is not known. Libraries were prepared through 5' RACE. The input for every TCR library was around 3.5 ug of total RNA. cDNA was synthesized with SMARTScribe reverse transcriptase in eight separate reactions per sample. During cDNA synthesis, unique molecular identifiers containing a 6-nucleotide sample barcode were introduced by template switching. TCRalpha and TCRbeta cDNA was amplified by two nested PCRs of approximately 17 and 9 cycles, with bead purification after each PCR. Before amplification, cDNA was treated with uracil DNA-glycosylase and purified using the QIAquick PCR purification kit. The second PCR added Illumina TruSeq-compatible adapters along with sample-specific barcodes. Library quality and concentration were checked on TapeStation and Qubit, and libraries were pooled at 4.5 to 5.5 ng each. Pooled libraries were sequenced on an Illumina HiSeq2500 single-index Rapid Run with 2 x 100 bp reads and custom sequencing primers. In the paper's pipeline: MiGEC version 1.2.6 was used for UMI-based consensus assembly, which corrected PCR and sequencing errors. V(D)J alignment, clonotype assembly and CDR3 extraction were performed with MiXCR version 2.1.1. Normalisation of gene usage, clonotype sharing and MAIT/NKT TCR abundance was achieved by analysing the top 1000, 10 000 and 20 000 clonotypes per sample. Diversity was computed as the inverse Simpson index with the vegan R package after downsampling to 27 000 UMIs. Statistical testing used paired Mann-Whitney U tests on the discordant twin pairs and applied Benjamini-Hochberg correction for multiple testing. After reprocessing by TCRdb, each CDR3 protein sequence is one entry, and no DNA is given. None of the V and J calls come from the authors' own analysis; TCRdb made them. The table of this sample itemizes over 150,000 distinct CDR3 sequences. The ten largest make up around 2.4% of the sample.

From the cysteine up to the phenylalanine, the CDR3 has a length of 14 residues. No coding sequence is recorded. CDR1 and CDR2 are read off the germline V gene as SGDLS and YYNGEE. The data stem from a study of monozygotic twins with inflammatory bowel disease (dated by TCRdb to between 2019 and 2020). Some background on the complete study: The complete study included about 30 monozygotic twin pairs: 19 IBD-discordant Danish pairs and nine German pairs, of which four were IBD-concordant and five were IBD-discordant. Within discordant pairs, disease-associated traits were sought mainly by comparing IBD patients with their genetically identical healthy co-twins. Each individual had, on average, about 151 000 unique TCRalpha sequences and 181 000 unique TCRbeta sequences available for analysis.

Broader findings and caveats from the paper: IBD patients shared fewer clonotypes with other individuals than healthy twins did, most markedly in patients showing signs of disease activity. Repertoire similarity did not differ between concordant and discordant twins, which could be due to limited statistical power. No single strong signal or clonotype linked to IBD turned up in the results, so the idea that one exists was not supported. IBD patients had lower TCRbeta repertoire diversity, measured by the inverse Simpson index, than their healthy co-twins. Because patients received different immunosuppressive treatments, the repertoires may have picked up extra background noise and variability between individuals. The analysis was unable to tell different T cell subtypes apart.

From each donor, a 2.5 ml peripheral blood sample was drawn into PAXgene tubes and stored at -80 degrees C. Total RNA was isolated from whole blood with the PAXgene blood miRNA kit on an automated QIAcube, without T cell sorting. Peripheral blood from monozygotic twin pairs who were concordant or discordant for inflammatory bowel disease underwent deep TCRalpha and TCRbeta repertoire profiling using unique molecular barcoding. Smoking habits were recorded for all twin pairs, and individuals were classified as current, former or never smokers. Sequencing was done on a sample of blood. This chain is built from TRBV9 and TRBJ2-2. This receptor was obtained from a human donor with ulcerative colitis or Crohn's disease, or a healthy co-twin of an affected twin (not recorded which). CDR3 sequence: CASSIEPDAGELFF.